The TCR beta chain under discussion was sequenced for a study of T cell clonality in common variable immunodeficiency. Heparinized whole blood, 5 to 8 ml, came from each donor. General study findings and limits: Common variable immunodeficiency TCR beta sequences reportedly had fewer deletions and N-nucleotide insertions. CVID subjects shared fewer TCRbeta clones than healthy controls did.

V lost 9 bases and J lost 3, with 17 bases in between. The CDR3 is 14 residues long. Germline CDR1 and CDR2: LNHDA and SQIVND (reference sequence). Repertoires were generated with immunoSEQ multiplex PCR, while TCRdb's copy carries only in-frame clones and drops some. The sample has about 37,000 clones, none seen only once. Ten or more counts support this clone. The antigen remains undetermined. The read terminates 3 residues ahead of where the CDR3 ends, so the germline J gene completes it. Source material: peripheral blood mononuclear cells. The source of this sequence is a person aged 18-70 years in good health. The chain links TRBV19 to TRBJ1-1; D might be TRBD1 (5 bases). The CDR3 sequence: CASPPTQGDTEAFF. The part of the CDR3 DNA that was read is TGTGCCAGCCCCCCAACGCAGGGCGACACTGAA. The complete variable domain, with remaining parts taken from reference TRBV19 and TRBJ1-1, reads DGGITQSPKYLFRKEGQNVTLSCEQNLNHDAMYWYRQDPGQGLRLIYYSQIVNDFQKGDIAEGYSVSREKKESFPLTVTSAQKNPTAFYLCASPPTQGDTEAFFGQGTRLTVV.